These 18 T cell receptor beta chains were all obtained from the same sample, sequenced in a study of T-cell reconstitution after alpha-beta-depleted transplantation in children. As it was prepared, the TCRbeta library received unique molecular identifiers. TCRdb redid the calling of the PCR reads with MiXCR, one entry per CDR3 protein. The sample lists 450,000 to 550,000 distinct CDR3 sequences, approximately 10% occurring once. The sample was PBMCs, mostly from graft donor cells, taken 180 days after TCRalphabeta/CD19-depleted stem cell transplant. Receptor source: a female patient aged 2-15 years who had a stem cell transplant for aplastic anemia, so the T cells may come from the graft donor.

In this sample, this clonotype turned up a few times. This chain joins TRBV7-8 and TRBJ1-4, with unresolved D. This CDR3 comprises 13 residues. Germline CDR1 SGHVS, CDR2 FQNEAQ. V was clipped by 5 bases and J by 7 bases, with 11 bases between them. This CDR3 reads CASSLLGIEKLFF. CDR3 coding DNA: TGTGCCAGCAGCCTCCTGGGGATTGAAAAACTGTTTTTT. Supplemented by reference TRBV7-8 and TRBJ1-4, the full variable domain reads GAGVSQSPRYKVAKRGQDVALRCDPISGHVSLFWYQQALGQGPEFLTYFQNEAQLDKSGLPSDRFFAERPEGSVSTLKIQRTQQEDSAVYLCASSLLGIEKLFFGSGTQLSVL.

The CDR3 coding sequence is TGTGCCAGCAGCGAGCGGGAGGCAGATACGCAGTATTTT. Translated, it gives CASSEREADTQYF. This chain connects TRBV7-6 to TRBJ2-3; 9 bases match TRBD2. Germline assignment: CDR1 SGHVS and CDR2 FNYEAQ. V was clipped by 5 bases and J by 4 bases; unmatched bases: 1. The CDR3 is made up of 13 amino acids.

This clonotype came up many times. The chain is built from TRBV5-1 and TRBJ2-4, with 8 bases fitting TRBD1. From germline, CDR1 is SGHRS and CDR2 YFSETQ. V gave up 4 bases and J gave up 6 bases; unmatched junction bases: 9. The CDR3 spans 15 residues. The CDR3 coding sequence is TGCGCCAGCAGCCTGGACAGGGCGGGCGGAAACATTCAGTACTTC. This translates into CASSLDRAGGNIQYF.

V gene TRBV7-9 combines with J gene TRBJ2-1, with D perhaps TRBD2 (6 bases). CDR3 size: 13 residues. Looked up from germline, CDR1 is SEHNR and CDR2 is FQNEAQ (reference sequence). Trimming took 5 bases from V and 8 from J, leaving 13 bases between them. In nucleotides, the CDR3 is TGTGCCAGCAGCCCCCATGCGGGGCATGAGCAGTTCTTC. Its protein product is CASSPHAGHEQFF.

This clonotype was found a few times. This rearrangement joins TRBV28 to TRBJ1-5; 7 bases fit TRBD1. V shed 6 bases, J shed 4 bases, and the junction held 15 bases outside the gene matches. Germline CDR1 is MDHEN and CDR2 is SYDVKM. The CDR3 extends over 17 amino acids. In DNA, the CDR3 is TGTGCCAGCAGGCCTATTACTGACAGGGCATCTAATCAGCCCCAGCATTTT. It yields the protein CASRPITDRASNQPQHF. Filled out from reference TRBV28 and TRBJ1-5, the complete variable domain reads DVKVTQSSRYLVKRTGEKVFLECVQDMDHENMFWYRQDPGLGLRLIYFSYDVKMKEKGDIPEGYSVSREKKERFSLILESASTNQTSMYLCASRPITDRASNQPQHFGDGTRLSIL.

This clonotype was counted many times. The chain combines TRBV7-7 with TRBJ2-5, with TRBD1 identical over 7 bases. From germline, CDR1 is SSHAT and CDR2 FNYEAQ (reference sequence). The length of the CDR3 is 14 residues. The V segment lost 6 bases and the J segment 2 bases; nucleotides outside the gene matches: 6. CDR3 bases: TGTGCCAGCAGTCGGACAGGCCTTCAAGAGACCCAGTACTTC. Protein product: CASSRTGLQETQYF.

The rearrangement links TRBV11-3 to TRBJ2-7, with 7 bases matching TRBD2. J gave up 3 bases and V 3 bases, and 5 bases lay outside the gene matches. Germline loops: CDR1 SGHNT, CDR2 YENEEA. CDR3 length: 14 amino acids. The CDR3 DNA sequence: TGTGCCAGCAGCTTGGGAGGGAAGGGCTACGAGCAGTACTTC. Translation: CASSLGGKGYEQYF.

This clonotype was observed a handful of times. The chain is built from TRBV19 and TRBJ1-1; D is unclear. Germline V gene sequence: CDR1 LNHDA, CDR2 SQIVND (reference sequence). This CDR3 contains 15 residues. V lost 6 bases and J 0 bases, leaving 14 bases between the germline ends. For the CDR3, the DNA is TGTGCCAGTAGCAGGACGGGAGGGATGAACACTGAAGCTTTCTTT. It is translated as CASSRTGGMNTEAFF.

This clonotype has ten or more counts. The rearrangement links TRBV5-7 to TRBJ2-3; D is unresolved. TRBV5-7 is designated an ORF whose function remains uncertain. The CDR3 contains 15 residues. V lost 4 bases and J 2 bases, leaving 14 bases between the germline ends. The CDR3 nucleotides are TGTGCCAGCAGCGTCGGGCGCGCCTTCACAGATACGCAGTATTTT. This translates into CASSVGRAFTDTQYF.

The CDR3, as DNA: TGTGCCAGCAGTGCGAGGCTAGCGGAGAGCTCCTACGAGCAGTACTTC. Its translation is CASSARLAESSYEQYF. J is TRBJ2-7 and V is TRBV6-1, with TRBD2 matching 7 bases. V shed 4 bases, J shed 0 bases, and the junction held 9 bases outside the gene matches. The CDR3 loop spans 16 amino acids. The germline CDR1 and CDR2 sequences are MNHNS and SASEGT.

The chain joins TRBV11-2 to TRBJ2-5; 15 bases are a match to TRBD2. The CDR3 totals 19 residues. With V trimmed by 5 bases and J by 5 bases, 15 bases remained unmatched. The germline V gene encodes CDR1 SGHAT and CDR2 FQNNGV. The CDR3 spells CASSPARPGLAGGDETQYF. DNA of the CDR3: TGTGCCAGCAGCCCTGCCCGTCCGGGACTAGCGGGAGGTGATGAGACCCAGTACTTC.

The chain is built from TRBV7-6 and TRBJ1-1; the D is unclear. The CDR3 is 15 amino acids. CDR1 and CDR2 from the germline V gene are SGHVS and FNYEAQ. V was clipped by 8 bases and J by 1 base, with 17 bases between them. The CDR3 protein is CASLKEAGGNTEAFF. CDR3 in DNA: TGTGCCAGCCTAAAGGAGGCAGGCGGGAACACTGAAGCTTTCTTT.

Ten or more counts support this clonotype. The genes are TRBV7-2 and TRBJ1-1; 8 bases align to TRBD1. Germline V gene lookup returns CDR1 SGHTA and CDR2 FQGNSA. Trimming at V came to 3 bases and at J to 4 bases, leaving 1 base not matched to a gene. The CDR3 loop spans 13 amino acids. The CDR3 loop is CASSFGQGTEAFF. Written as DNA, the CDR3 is TGTGCCAGCAGCTTCGGACAGGGCACTGAAGCTTTCTTT.

The DNA of the CDR3 is TGCAGCGCCTGGGACGGAGGCACAGATACGCAGTATTTT. This encodes CSAWDGGTDTQYF. This chain uses TRBV29-1 with TRBJ2-3; D assignment may be TRBD1 or TRBD2 (5 bases each). This CDR3 is 13 amino acids long. Trimming cost V 7 bases and J 1 base, with 12 bases left between them. Germline values: CDR1 SQVTM, CDR2 ANQGSEA.

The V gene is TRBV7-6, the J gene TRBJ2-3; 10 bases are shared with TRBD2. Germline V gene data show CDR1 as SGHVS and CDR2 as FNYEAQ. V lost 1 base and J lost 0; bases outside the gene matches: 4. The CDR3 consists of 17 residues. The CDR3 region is CASSLDGLAVSTDTQYF. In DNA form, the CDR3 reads TGTGCCAGCAGCTTAGATGGACTAGCGGTTAGCACAGATACGCAGTATTTT.

The CDR3: CSARGPRLGLDEQFF. For the CDR3, the DNA is TGCAGTGCTAGAGGCCCCCGACTAGGTCTGGATGAGCAGTTCTTC. J is TRBJ2-1 and V is TRBV20-1; D is possibly TRBD2 (6 bases). The CDR3 consists of 15 residues. Germline CDR1 reads DFQATT; CDR2 reads SNEGSKA (reference sequence). Trimming left V 1 base short and J 8 bases short, with 18 bases between.

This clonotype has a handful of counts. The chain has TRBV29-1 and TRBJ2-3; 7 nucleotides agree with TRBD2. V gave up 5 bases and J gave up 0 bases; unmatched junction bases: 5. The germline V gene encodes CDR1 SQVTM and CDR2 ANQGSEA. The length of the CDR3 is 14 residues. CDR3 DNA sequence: TGCAGCGTTCTGGGCGGGGGAAGCACAGATACGCAGTATTTT. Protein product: CSVLGGGSTDTQYF.

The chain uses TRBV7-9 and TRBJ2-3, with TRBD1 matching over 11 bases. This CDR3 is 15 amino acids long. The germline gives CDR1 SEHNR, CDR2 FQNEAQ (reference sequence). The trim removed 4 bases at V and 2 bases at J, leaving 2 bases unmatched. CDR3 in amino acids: CASSSGQGDTDTQYF. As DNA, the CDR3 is TGTGCCAGCAGCTCGGGACAGGGGGACACAGATACGCAGTATTTT.